The 12 T cell receptor beta chains below come from one sample, sequenced in a study of human T cells and chemical hapten exposure (dated by TCRdb to about 2021). This specimen's time point label, per the study, means: patch test 3, about 24 weeks after DPC sensitization. Per the publication, the treatment or condition label means: therapeutic diphenylcyclopropenone sensitization with weekly scalp DPC. Library prep was done by RACE. The sequencing machine was a NextSeq 500. Using fastp trimming at Q25 and MiXCR clonotype assembly, TCRdb reanalyzed the public sequencing data and kept in-frame beta chains. For every CDR3 protein sequence, its rows merge into one entry that carries the most common genes and DNA. Counted in this sample were tens of thousands of distinct CDR3 sequences; around 10% of them appeared once. The ten largest clones add up to roughly 1.5% of the sample. The specimen was whole blood, collected in connection with sensitization to the hapten diphenylcyclopropenone (DPC). Receptor source: a woman aged 50 to 65 with alopecia areata. Some clones in this sample may be carry-over from other donors' samples.

This clonotype has more than one count but fewer than ten. The CDR3 here is CAWSETGREQYF. The CDR3 nucleotides read TGTGCCTGGAGCGAAACAGGGCGCGAGCAGTACTTC. This chain uses TRBV30 with TRBJ2-7; D perhaps matches TRBD1 (6 bases). Germline V lookup: CDR1 GTSNPN, CDR2 SVGIG (reference sequence). Deletions cut 3 bases from V and 6 bases from J, with 12 bases between. CDR3 size: 12 residues.

This clonotype was seen a handful of times. V and J are TRBV29-1 and TRBJ2-3; D ambiguous. The CDR3 runs 12 residues. Trimming took 7 bases from V and 6 from J, leaving 14 bases between them. Germline lookup yields CDR1 SQVTM and CDR2 ANQGSEA. The DNA for the CDR3 is TGCAGCGGGCTAGACTCCGTGGATACGCAGTATTTT. The encoded protein is CSGLDSVDTQYF.

This clonotype was seen at least ten times. V is TRBV6-1 and J is TRBJ2-4; possibly TRBD2 for D (5 bases). The CDR3 length is 15 residues. Germline loops: CDR1 MNHNS, CDR2 SASEGT. The V and J ends lost 7 bases and 0 bases respectively, with 13 bases between them. The CDR3 loop reads CASTEVGVAKNIQYF. The CDR3 coding sequence is TGTGCCAGCACCGAAGTGGGAGTAGCCAAAAACATTCAGTACTTC.

This clonotype has more than one count but fewer than ten. The chain uses TRBV6-2 or TRBV6-3 and TRBJ2-6; TRBD1 matches 8 bases. Germline CDR1 and CDR2: MNHEY and SVGEGT. The CDR3 runs 18 residues. V gave up 6 bases and J gave up 4 bases; unmatched junction bases: 14. CDR3 nucleotide sequence: TGTGCCAGCAGATCGGGGAGGCAGGGGGCGCCCGGGGCCAACGTCCTGACTTTC. Amino acids: CASRSGRQGAPGANVLTF.

This chain links TRBV24-1 with TRBJ2-3; D gene unclear. Germline loops: CDR1 KGHDR, CDR2 SFDVKD. The V and J ends lost 4 bases and 1 base respectively, with 11 bases between them. CDR3 size: 15 residues. The CDR3 DNA reads as TGTGCCACCAGTGAGACCTACGCGGGCACAGATACGCAGTATTTT. Its protein product is CATSETYAGTDTQYF.

In its sample, this clonotype was seen many times. The J gene is TRBJ2-7, the V gene TRBV28, with D possibly called TRBD1 or TRBD2 (5 bases each). Trimming removed 10 bases from V and 3 bases from J, with 13 bases in between. Germline V gene lookup returns CDR1 MDHEN and CDR2 SYDVKM. The CDR3 loop spans 12 amino acids. CDR3 loop: CATEGQLYEQYF. CDR3 sequence (DNA): TGTGCCACCGAGGGGCAGCTCTACGAGCAGTACTTC.

This clonotype was counted between two and nine times. The chain couples TRBV3-1 to TRBJ2-2; 9 bases line up with TRBD2. This CDR3 region has 16 residues. V trimming: 1 base; J trimming: 0 bases; junction bases outside the gene matches: 0. From germline, CDR1 is LGHDT and CDR2 YNNKEL (reference sequence). The CDR3 loop is CASSQGLAANTGELFF. CDR3 DNA sequence: TGTGCCAGCAGCCAAGGACTAGCGGCGAACACCGGGGAGCTGTTTTTT.

In this sample, this clonotype turned up many times. This chain uses TRBV20-1 with TRBJ2-7; a possible D gene is TRBD2 (6 bases). The CDR3 has 14 amino acids. Germline CDR1 reads DFQATT; CDR2 reads SNEGSKA (reference sequence). V gave up 6 bases and J gave up 2 bases, with 17 bases separating them. Written as DNA, the CDR3 is TGCAGTGCCGATGAGCCTAGCGCAACCTACGAGCAGTACTTC. Protein product: CSADEPSATYEQYF.

This clonotype came up many times. The chain couples TRBV20-1 to TRBJ2-5; 7 positions agree with TRBD1. V shed 0 bases, J shed 5 bases, and the junction held 0 bases outside the gene matches. This CDR3 has 12 residues. Germline loops: CDR1 DFQATT, CDR2 SNEGSKA (reference sequence). CDR3 in amino acids: CSARDRGETQYF. The DNA of the CDR3 is TGCAGTGCTAGAGACAGGGGGGAGACCCAGTACTTC.

This clonotype has ten or more counts. This chain links TRBV27 with TRBJ1-2; a possible D gene is TRBD1 (6 bases). This CDR3 is built from 13 residues. V was shortened by 0 bases and J by 4 bases, with 6 bases between the two germline ends. The germline CDR1 and CDR2 sequences are MNHEY and SMNVEV (reference sequence). The CDR3 DNA follows: TGTGCCAGCAGTTTATCGGGGGCCTATGGCTACACCTTC. Its protein product is CASSLSGAYGYTF.

This clonotype was counted ten times or more. The chain couples TRBV4-2 to TRBJ1-2, with D perhaps matching TRBD1 (5 bases). This CDR3 is built from 17 residues. V was cut by 0 bases and J by 0 bases, with 14 bases left in between. The germline V gene has CDR1 LGHNA and CDR2 YNFKEQ. This CDR3 is CASSQDGAGIANYGYTF. In nucleotides, the CDR3 is TGTGCCAGCAGCCAAGATGGGGCTGGGATAGCTAACTATGGCTACACCTTC.

A few counts support this clonotype. The rearrangement links TRBV7-9 to TRBJ2-7; 8 bases line up with TRBD1. CDR3 size: 12 residues. Germline V gene lookup returns CDR1 SEHNR and CDR2 FQNEAQ (reference sequence). The trim removed 4 bases at V and 8 bases at J, leaving 4 bases unmatched. CDR3 amino acids: CASSSTGDKQYF. CDR3 in DNA: TGTGCCAGCAGCTCGACAGGGGATAAGCAGTACTTC.